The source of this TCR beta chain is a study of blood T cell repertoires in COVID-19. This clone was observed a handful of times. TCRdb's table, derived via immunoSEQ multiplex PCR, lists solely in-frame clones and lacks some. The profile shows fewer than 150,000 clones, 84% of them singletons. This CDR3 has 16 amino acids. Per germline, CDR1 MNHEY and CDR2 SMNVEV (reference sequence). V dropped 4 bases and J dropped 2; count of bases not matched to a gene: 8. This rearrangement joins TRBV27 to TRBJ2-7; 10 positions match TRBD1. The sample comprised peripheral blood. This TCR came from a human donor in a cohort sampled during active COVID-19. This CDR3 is CASSSPRDRGTYEQYF. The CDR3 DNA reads TGTGCCAGCAGTTCCCCCAGGGACAGGGGAACCTACGAGCAGTACTTC.